The clone carrying this T cell receptor (beta chain) was counted between two and nine times. Its antigen is not known. These data originate in a study of T-cell memory formation after mild COVID-19. Study overall: The study found TCR clusters largely donor specific. Study-level results: Clones shrinking from day 15 to 85 showed even CD4/CD8 mixes; later expanders tilted CD4+.

MiXCR was run by TCRdb on the 5' RACE reads, yielding one entry per CDR3 protein. The data hold hundreds of thousands of distinct CDR3 sequences, with 18% observed a single time. The sequence derives from an adult woman who had mild COVID-19 (a few samples of this study predate the infection). Cell type and time point are not known. The sequenced material came from PBMCs or a T cell subset sorted from them (not recorded which).

The CDR3 sequence is CASSRRKGDTGELFF. Written as DNA, the CDR3 is TGCGCCAGCAGCCGCCGCAAGGGGGACACCGGGGAGCTGTTTTTT. This chain links TRBV4-3 with TRBJ2-2, with TRBD1 as a possible D gene (6 bases). The CDR3 consists of 15 residues. CDR1 and CDR2 from the germline V gene are LGHNA and YSLEER. The V end lost 4 bases, the J end lost 3 bases, and 12 bases lay between the germline ends.